Given below is one TCR beta chain in context. Its antigen is as yet unknown. This CDR3 contains 15 residues. The V gene lost 4 bases and the J gene lost 3 bases, with 16 bases spanning the gap. Germline CDR1 SGHNT, CDR2 YYREEE (reference sequence). These data originate in a study of PD-1 blockade in classical Hodgkin lymphoma. General study points: Nivolumab starters within 1 year of ASCT were excluded. Relative to healthy donors, newly diagnosed patients reportedly had lower baseline TCR diversity, which was reported as lower still in relapsed/refractory patients.

TCRdb keeps only in-frame clones here, not all; method: immunoSEQ multiplex PCR. The sample has approximately 100,000 clones, more than 85% seen once. Every patient was affected by relapse after autologous stem cell transplantation, while exposure to brentuximab vedotin was not uniform. This receptor was identified in a human donor with classical Hodgkin lymphoma. Material: peripheral blood mononuclear cells (PBMCs), obtained before the second cycle of nivolumab. The rearrangement joins TRBV5-4 to TRBJ1-2, with TRBD1 as a possible D gene (6 bases). The CDR3 nucleotides read TGTGCCAGCAGCCGTCCACAGGGAGACTACTATGGCTACACCTTC. Translated, it gives CASSRPQGDYYGYTF.